Included here is one T cell receptor beta chain sequence, with context. As yet, its antigen is unknown. Evenly divided among several immunoSEQ plates was the genomic DNA of each subset. Measured with immunoSEQ multiplex PCR; TCRdb has only the in-frame clones, and not every one. This sample has hundreds of thousands of clones, with around 73% found just once. The sample is drawn from a study of shared clonotypes between healthy human individuals. Study-wide points: Few donors restricted represented genetic and exposure-history diversity.

The CDR3 has 14 amino acids. Splitting of CD4+ cells produced CD45RA+ naive and CD45RA-negative memory subsets. Specimen: memory CD4+ T cells sorted from blood. The subset here: CD45RA-negative fraction. This sequence was found in a woman aged 25 to 45 in good health. This sequence joins TRBV21-1 and TRBJ2-7; TRBD1, the D gene given by the table, was not confirmed from the DNA. TRBV21-1 is given as a pseudogene. The CDR3 region has the DNA TGTGCCAGCAGCAAACTCCCCTGGACACCGTGGCAGTACTTC. It specifies CASSKLPWTPWQYF.